This TCR beta chain emerged from a study of blood T cell repertoires in COVID-19. Looking at the study overall: The origin of the acute and convalescent COVID-19 samples was the United States, Italy and Spain. The analysed material was cDNA or gDNA that came from T cells, B-cell-depleted T cells, or PBMCs.

In the study's own analysis: Reference gene primer amplification gave estimated nucleated cell counts. Assay used: immunoSEQ multiplex PCR; TCRdb lists only in-frame clones, some missing. The V and J calls and clone size were taken over from that table, and D and trimming were inferred from the DNA. The repertoire includes about half a million clones, 80% to 90% of them detected once, and 3% to 4% sits in the top ten. This clone was observed once. This CDR3 is also generated by other DNA sequences in the sample. V lost 0 bases and J lost 0, with 6 bases in between. The CDR3 runs 15 residues. The V gene's germline CDR1 is SGHTA and CDR2 FQGTGA.

The chain uses TRBV7-3 and TRBJ1-3; the D is unclear. The origin of this receptor is a human donor in a cohort sampled during active COVID-19. Material for sequencing was peripheral blood. CDR3 DNA: TGTGCCAGCAGCTTAACTGGAGGCTCTGGAAACACCATATATTTT. Protein product: CASSLTGGSGNTIYF. Filled out from reference TRBV7-3 and TRBJ1-3, the complete variable domain reads GAGVSQTPSNKVTEKGKYVELRCDPISGHTALYWYRQSLGQGPEFLIYFQGTGAADDSGLPNDRFFAVRPEGSVSTLKIQRTERGDSAVYLCASSLTGGSGNTIYFGEGSWLTVV.